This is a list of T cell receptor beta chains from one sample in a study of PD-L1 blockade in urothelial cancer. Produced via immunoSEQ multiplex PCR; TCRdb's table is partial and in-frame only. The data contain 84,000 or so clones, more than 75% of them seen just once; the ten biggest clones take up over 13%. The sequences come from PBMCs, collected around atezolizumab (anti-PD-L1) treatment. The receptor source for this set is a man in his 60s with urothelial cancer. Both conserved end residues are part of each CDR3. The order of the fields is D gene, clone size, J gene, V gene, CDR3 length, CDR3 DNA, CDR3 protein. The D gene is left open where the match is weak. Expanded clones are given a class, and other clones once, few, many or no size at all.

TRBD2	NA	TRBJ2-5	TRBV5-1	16	TGCGCCAGCAGTCCTAGGACTAGCGGGGGGGCGGAGACCCAGTACTTC	CASSPRTSGGAETQYF
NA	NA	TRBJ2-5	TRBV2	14	TGTGCCAGCAGTGCGCTACTAGACCAAGAGACCCAGTACTTC	CASSALLDQETQYF
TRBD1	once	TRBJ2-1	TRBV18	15	TGTGCCAGCTCCTCAAGCCGGGACAGCAACAATGAGCAGTTCTTC	CASSSSRDSNNEQFF
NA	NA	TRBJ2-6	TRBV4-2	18	TGTGCCAGCAGCCAAGAGGCAGGGCTAAGGTCTGGGGCCAACGTCCTGACTTTC	CASSQEAGLRSGANVLTF
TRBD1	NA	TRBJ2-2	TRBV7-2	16	TGTGCCAGCAGCTTACGGACAGGGGGTAGCGCCGGGGAGCTGTTTTTT	CASSLRTGGSAGELFF
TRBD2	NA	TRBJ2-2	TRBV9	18	TGTGCCAGCAGCGTAAAGGGCGGGGGGCTAGCGAACACCGGGGAGCTGTTTTTT	CASSVKGGGLANTGELFF
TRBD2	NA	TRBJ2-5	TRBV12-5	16	TGTGCTAGTGGTTCTGGACTAGCGGGACTGCAAGAGACCCAGTACTTC	CASGSGLAGLQETQYF
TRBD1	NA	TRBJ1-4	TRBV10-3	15	TGTGCCATCAGTGAGTCAGGGGGCAGGAATGAAAAACTGTTTTTT	CAISESGGRNEKLFF
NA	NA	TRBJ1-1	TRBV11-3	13	TGTGCCAGCAGCTTAGTAGCTGGAACTGAAGCTTTCTTT	CASSLVAGTEAFF
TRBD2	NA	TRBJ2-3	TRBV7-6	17	TGTGCCAGCAGCTTAGGACTAGCGGGAGAGGGCACAGATACGCAGTATTTT	CASSLGLAGEGTDTQYF
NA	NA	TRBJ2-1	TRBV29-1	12	TGCAGCGTTGATCCCTACCACAATGAGCAGTTCTTC	CSVDPYHNEQFF
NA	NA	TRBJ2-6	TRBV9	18	TGTGCCAGCAGCCCCCAATTGAGGAGCCTTTCTGGGGCCAACGTCCTGACTTTC	CASSPQLRSLSGANVLTF
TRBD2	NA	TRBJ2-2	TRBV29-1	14	TGCAGCGTAAAGCGGGGCGGAGGGGCCGGGGAGCTGTTTTTT	CSVKRGGGAGELFF
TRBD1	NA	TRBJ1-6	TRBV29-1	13	TGCAGCGCCCGACAGGGCGCTAATTCACCCCTCCACTTT	CSARQGANSPLHF
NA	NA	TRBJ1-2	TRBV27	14	TGTGCCAGCAGTAAACTGGGGGCGCCTTTTGGCTACACCTTC	CASSKLGAPFGYTF
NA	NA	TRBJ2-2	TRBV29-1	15	TGCAGCATGAGAGTTACAGCCGCGGGCACCGGGGAGCTGTTTTTT	CSMRVTAAGTGELFF
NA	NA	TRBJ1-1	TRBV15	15	TGTGCCACCAGCAGAGATCCGGGAGGAGGGACTGAAGCTTTCTTT	CATSRDPGGGTEAFF
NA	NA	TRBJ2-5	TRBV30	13	TGTGCCTGGAGTAATTTGGGCCGCGAGACCCAGTACTTC	CAWSNLGRETQYF
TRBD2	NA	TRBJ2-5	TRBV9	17	TGTGCCAGCAGCGTGTTAGCGGGGGGGACCCACCAAGAGACCCAGTACTTC	CASSVLAGGTHQETQYF
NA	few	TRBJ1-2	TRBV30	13	TGTGCCTCCCCCGGGTATACTAACTATGGCTACACCTTC	CASPGYTNYGYTF
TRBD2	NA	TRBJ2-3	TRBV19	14	TGTGCCAGTTGCGGCGGGGGGGGGAAAGATACGCAGTATTTT	CASCGGGGKDTQYF
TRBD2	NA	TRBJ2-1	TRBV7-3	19	TGTGCCAGCAGCTTAAAGGGAAATAGAATAGCGGGAGGTTACAATGAGCAGTTCTTC	CASSLKGNRIAGGYNEQFF
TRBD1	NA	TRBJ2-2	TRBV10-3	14	TGTGCCATACAGACAGGGCGTGACACCGGGGAGCTGTTTTTT	CAIQTGRDTGELFF
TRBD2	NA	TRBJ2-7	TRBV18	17	TGTGCCAGCTCACCACTTGAGACTAGCGGGAGGAGCTACGAGCAGTACTTC	CASSPLETSGRSYEQYF
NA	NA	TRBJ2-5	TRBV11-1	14	TGTGCCAGCAGCTTCCACAGCCCCCAAGAGACCCAGTACTTC	CASSFHSPQETQYF
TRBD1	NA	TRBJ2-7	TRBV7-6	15	TGTGCCAGCAGCCCGGAGGGACAGGGCTCCTACGAGCAGTACTTC	CASSPEGQGSYEQYF
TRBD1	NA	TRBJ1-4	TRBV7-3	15	TGTGCCAGCAGCGCCACAGGGGGAGAAAATGAAAAACTGTTTTTT	CASSATGGENEKLFF
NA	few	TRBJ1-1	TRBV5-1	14	TGCGCCAGCAGCGAGGACAGCTTGAACACTGAAGCTTTCTTT	CASSEDSLNTEAFF
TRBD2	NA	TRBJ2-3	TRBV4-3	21	TGCGCCAGCAGCCAAGAATGGCTAGCGGGAGGGCTGGCTTCTATCACAGATACGCAGTATTTT	CASSQEWLAGGLASITDTQYF
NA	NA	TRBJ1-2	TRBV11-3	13	TGTGCCAGCAGCTTGATCGAAGAGGGTGGCTACACCTTC	CASSLIEEGGYTF
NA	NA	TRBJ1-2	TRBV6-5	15	TGTGCCAGCAGTTACCGACGGGGGGGCGCCTATGGCTACACCTTC	CASSYRRGGAYGYTF
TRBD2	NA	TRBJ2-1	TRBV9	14	TGTGCCAGCAGCCCTAGCGGGGGTCTCAATGAGCAGTTCTTC	CASSPSGGLNEQFF
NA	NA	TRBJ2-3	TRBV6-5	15	TGTGCCAGCAGGACAGGGGAGGGTATGACAGATACGCAGTATTTT	CASRTGEGMTDTQYF
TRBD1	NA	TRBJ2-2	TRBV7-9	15	TGTGCCATCACGGACAGGGTGGAGAACACCGGGGAGCTGTTTTTT	CAITDRVENTGELFF
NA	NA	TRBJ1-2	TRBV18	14	TGTGCCAGCTCACCATCGGGGGAGAGGTATGGCTACACCTTC	CASSPSGERYGYTF